The TCR beta chain under discussion was sequenced for a study of blood T cells in healthy people across ages (dated by TCRdb to the mid-2010s). Regarding the research as a whole: Template switching captured roughly one uniquely barcoded TCR beta cDNA molecule per two T cells in model experiments. Donors were grouped into four age groups: young (average roughly 17 years), middle-aged (39), aged (62) and long-lived (about 90). To avoid experimental bias, donors of different ages were distributed randomly across sequencing lanes. Using deep sequencing normalized with unique cDNA molecular identifiers, the study measured how TCR beta repertoire diversity changes with age. For two donors (one aged 18 to 30 and one aged 80 or older), the study analyzed two additional independent replicas of 1 million unique cDNA reads from the same blood draw. Study-wide conclusions, independent of this receptor: Compared with the aged group, the long-lived group had more naive CD4+ T cells, fewer expanded clones and increased TCR diversity, suggesting age selection. Observed TCR beta diversity per million T cells fell roughly linearly with age, and a significant reduction was already apparent by age about 38. The CMV infection status of donors was not known, potentially confounding age-related changes in expanded clonotypes. Because profiling used bulk unsorted PBMCs, naive and antigen-experienced compartments could not be compared conclusively. Estimates of total diversity based on one million sequenced T cells were considered lower bounds and underestimates. A strong correlation was found between observed TCR beta diversity and the percentage of naive T cells measured by flow cytometry.

V has 2 bases trimmed and J has 5 bases trimmed; junction bases matching no gene number 3. Looking up the germline V gene (reference sequence) yields CDR1 MNHEY and CDR2 SMNVEV. Inclusive of the bounding cysteine and phenylalanine, the CDR3 is 14 residues long. Only CDR3 DNA is held: 42 bases, read in frame from base 1. Library method: 5' RACE. TCRdb names Illumina HiSeq 2500 as the instrument used. The second PCR ran for roughly 6 to 11 cycles and used a J-beta primer mix along with a sample-barcoded 5' primer. A template-switch 5' adaptor carrying 12 random nucleotides introduced a unique molecular identifier onto each TCR beta cDNA molecule. At least 2.5 million CDR3-containing paired-end reads were obtained from each sample. First-strand cDNA synthesis was performed from all RNA using the Mint cDNA synthesis kit, with priming by a TRBC-specific oligonucleotide. After uracil-DNA glycosylase treatment, a first 18-cycle PCR used universal primers M1SS and BC2_uni_R on all cDNA. Per the original workflow: Each sample was normalized by randomly selecting 1 million high-quality reads, each carrying a distinct molecular identifier. Reads sharing molecular identifiers were discarded rather than binned into consensus sequences. MiTCR, set to a Q25 quality threshold and the strictest error-elimination algorithm, was used for CDR3 identification, clonotype clustering and error correction. A nonparametric unseen species model using Euler transformation provided a lower-bound estimate of total TCR beta diversity. TCRdb reprocessed the public reads (quality trimming at Q25 with fastp, clone calling with MiXCR) and kept in-frame beta chains. Every CDR3 protein is listed once, alongside the most common genes and DNA of its rows. The V and J calls reflect TCRdb's pipeline rather than the authors' work. The sample records around 750,000 distinct CDR3 sequences, about 48% of which are singletons. The ten top clones hold roughly two fifths of the sample.

A note on this clonotype: The target of this receptor is not known. No much larger clone is present one base from it, and per-base qualities are unavailable.

Donors were about 36 systemically healthy Caucasian individuals from Russia aged roughly 6 to 90 years. Each donor gave 9 to 10 milliliters of peripheral blood, collected into EDTA-treated Vacutainer tubes. Ficoll-Paque density-gradient centrifugation was used to isolate PBMCs, with at least 6 million per sample. Total RNA was extracted from PBMCs with Trizol reagent, with at least 5.5 micrograms obtained per sample. The percentages of naive CD45RAhigh/CD27high T cells were determined by flow cytometry on a PBMC aliquot from every donor. This sequence was found in a man older than 75 in good health. Sequenced sample: blood. The rearranged chain carries TRBV27 and TRBJ2-3, and TRBD1 aligns with 8 junction nucleotides. The nucleotide sequence is given as TGTGCCAGCAGTTTACAGGGGGCGATAGATACGCAGTATTTT. Its protein product is CASSLQGAIDTQYF.